The following is a T cell receptor (beta chain) sequence with its context. Antigen unknown. These data come from a study of shared clonotypes between healthy human individuals. Study-level results: The genetic and exposure-history diversity represented was limited by few donors.

TCRdb's copy holds only in-frame clones and misses some; the assay was immunoSEQ multiplex PCR. The sample includes fewer than 1.8 million clones, around 98.5% seen only once; the top ten take about 0.35%. Between the trimmed V and J ends, which lost 5 bases and 6 bases, there was a span of 8 bases. Looked up from germline, CDR1 is SNHLY and CDR2 is FYNNEI. This CDR3 has 11 residues. Source material: naive CD4+ T cells sorted from blood. Specified subset: CD45RA+ positively selected. The V call is TRBV2, the J call TRBJ2-7; D uncertain. This clonotype was sampled from a man in his thirties or forties in good health. The CDR3 sequence: CASSSRGEQYF. CDR3 DNA: TGTGCCAGCAGTTCTAGAGGCGAGCAGTACTTC.